This T cell receptor (beta chain) was profiled in a study of molecular identifiers for immune sequencing clone quantification. With regard to this clonotype: Possible read error: a much larger clone is one base away. The conserved phenylalanine or tryptophan is not found at the CDR3 terminus, so this likely reflects a read error.

TCRdb reanalysed the PCR reads using MiXCR and keeps one entry per CDR3 protein. The profile shows about 320,000 distinct CDR3 sequences, about a fifth of them singletons. From germline, CDR1 is SQVTM and CDR2 ANQGSEA. With 4 bases removed from V and 2 bases from J, the gap between germline ends came to 14 bases. This CDR3 comprises 14 residues. V gene TRBV29-1 combines with J gene TRBJ2-5; TRBD2 is a possible D gene (6 bases). Source material: naive CD8+ T cells from blood, with Jurkat cell RNA spiked in. Subset given: FACS-sorted CD8+CD4-CCR7+CD45RA+ naive T cells. This receptor was identified in a human donor in good health. Some libraries in this study had Jurkat cell RNA spiked in. The CDR3 nucleotides are TGCAGCGTTGTTATATCGGACTATCAAGAGACCCAGTACCTC. Translation: CSVVISDYQETQYL.